These T cell receptor beta chains were read from a single sample in a study of T cells in Graves' hyperthyroidism and ophthalmopathy. TCRdb analysed the multiplex PCR reads with MiXCR anew, one entry per CDR3 protein. Of over 300,000 distinct CDR3 sequences in the sample, around 14% are singletons; the top ten hold 11%. Sequencing input: blood. The source is a woman aged 55 to 70 with Graves' hyperthyroidism. Each CDR3 is given with its conserved first and last residue. Each record gives: D gene, J gene, V gene, clone size, CDR3 protein, CDR3 DNA. D genes are given only for firm matches. Clone sizes are given selectively: once, few, many, or a class where the clone is expanded.

d_gene: .
j_gene: TRBJ2-1
v_gene: TRBV2
abundance: many
CDR3aa: CASLPWGMELVNEQFF
CDR3nt: TGTGCCAGCCTACCCTGGGGAATGGAGTTGGTGAATGAGCAGTTCTTC

d_gene: .
j_gene: TRBJ2-3
v_gene: TRBV30
abundance: many
CDR3aa: CAWSKGADTQYF
CDR3nt: TGTGCCTGGAGTAAGGGGGCAGATACGCAGTATTTT

d_gene: .
j_gene: TRBJ2-1
v_gene: TRBV10-3
abundance: many
CDR3aa: CAISESTGSGQFF
CDR3nt: TGTGCCATCAGTGAGTCGACTGGCAGCGGGCAGTTCTTC

d_gene: TRBD2
j_gene: TRBJ2-1
v_gene: TRBV24-1
abundance: many
CDR3aa: CATRASGTFDEQFF
CDR3nt: TGTGCCACCAGGGCTAGCGGGACTTTCGATGAGCAGTTCTTC

d_gene: TRBD2
j_gene: TRBJ2-1
v_gene: TRBV27
abundance: many
CDR3aa: CASSLTLAGIDEQFF
CDR3nt: TGTGCCAGCAGTTTAACCTTAGCGGGGATAGATGAGCAGTTCTTC

d_gene: .
j_gene: TRBJ2-7
v_gene: TRBV20-1
abundance: .
CDR3aa: CSARAGAYYEQYF
CDR3nt: TGCAGTGCTAGAGCGGGAGCTTACTACGAGCAGTACTTC

d_gene: .
j_gene: TRBJ2-5
v_gene: TRBV20-1
abundance: .
CDR3aa: CSAPIQGSQETQYF
CDR3nt: TGCAGTGCTCCTATCCAGGGTTCACAAGAGACCCAGTACTTC

d_gene: .
j_gene: TRBJ1-2
v_gene: TRBV28
abundance: .
CDR3aa: CASSQIQGPYGYTF
CDR3nt: TGTGCCAGCAGTCAAATCCAGGGTCCCTATGGCTACACCTTC

d_gene: .
j_gene: TRBJ2-5
v_gene: TRBV6-1
abundance: few
CDR3aa: CASSTVYQETQYF
CDR3nt: TGTGCCAGCAGTACGGTGTACCAAGAGACCCAGTACTTC

d_gene: TRBD1
j_gene: TRBJ1-1
v_gene: TRBV19
abundance: .
CDR3aa: CASSTSRGSIATEAFF
CDR3nt: TGTGCCAGTAGTACTTCCAGGGGGTCGATAGCGACTGAAGCTTTCTTT

d_gene: .
j_gene: TRBJ2-7
v_gene: TRBV10-1
abundance: .
CDR3aa: CASSEGTTYEQYF
CDR3nt: TGCGCCAGCAGTGAAGGCACGACCTACGAGCAGTACTTC

d_gene: TRBD2
j_gene: TRBJ2-2
v_gene: TRBV10-3
abundance: many
CDR3aa: CAISGTSGSGRHTGELFF
CDR3nt: TGTGCCATCAGTGGGACTAGCGGGAGTGGGCGCCACACCGGGGAGCTGTTTTTT

d_gene: .
j_gene: TRBJ2-1
v_gene: TRBV11-2
abundance: many
CDR3aa: CASSLSPGGEQFF
CDR3nt: TGTGCCAGCAGCTTAAGCCCCGGCGGTGAGCAGTTCTTC

d_gene: TRBD2
j_gene: TRBJ2-7
v_gene: TRBV12-3/TRBV12-4
abundance: .
CDR3aa: CASSQRTSGRLYEQYF
CDR3nt: TGTGCCAGCAGTCAAAGGACTAGCGGGAGGTTGTACGAGCAGTACTTC

d_gene: .
j_gene: TRBJ1-2
v_gene: TRBV7-9
abundance: .
CDR3aa: CASSLEYRDSNYGYTF
CDR3nt: TGTGCCAGCAGCTTAGAATACAGGGATTCTAACTATGGCTACACCTTC

d_gene: TRBD1
j_gene: TRBJ1-1
v_gene: TRBV7-9
abundance: many
CDR3aa: CASSRQGMNTEAFF
CDR3nt: TGTGCCAGCAGCCGACAGGGGATGAACACTGAAGCTTTCTTT

d_gene: TRBD2
j_gene: TRBJ2-1
v_gene: TRBV20-1
abundance: many
CDR3aa: CSASRGLAGVVTEQFF
CDR3nt: TGCAGTGCTAGTCGGGGACTAGCGGGAGTGGTCACTGAGCAGTTCTTC

d_gene: TRBD1
j_gene: TRBJ2-7
v_gene: TRBV5-1
abundance: many
CDR3aa: CASSLSKGGGYEQYF
CDR3nt: TGCGCCAGCAGCTTGTCCAAAGGGGGCGGCTACGAGCAGTACTTC

d_gene: .
j_gene: TRBJ2-1
v_gene: TRBV27
abundance: many
CDR3aa: CASSLFGFNNEQFF
CDR3nt: TGTGCCAGCAGTTTATTCGGCTTCAACAATGAGCAGTTCTTC

d_gene: TRBD2
j_gene: TRBJ2-3
v_gene: TRBV3-1
abundance: many
CDR3aa: CASSQDAAGGGDTQYF
CDR3nt: TGTGCCAGCAGCCAAGACGCGGCGGGAGGGGGTGATACGCAGTATTTT

d_gene: .
j_gene: TRBJ1-1
v_gene: TRBV10-3
abundance: few
CDR3aa: CAIMGGRSEAFF
CDR3nt: TGTGCCATCATGGGGGGCCGGTCGGAGGCTTTCTTT

d_gene: .
j_gene: TRBJ1-5
v_gene: TRBV12-3/TRBV12-4
abundance: few
CDR3aa: CASSLKRGGQPQRF
CDR3nt: TGTGCCAGCAGTTTAAAGAGAGGGGGTCAGCCCCAGCGTTTT

d_gene: .
j_gene: TRBJ2-1
v_gene: TRBV24-1
abundance: .
CDR3aa: CATSPSGVSSYNEQFF
CDR3nt: TGTGCCACCAGTCCGTCGGGGGTGAGCTCCTACAATGAGCAGTTCTTC

d_gene: TRBD1
j_gene: TRBJ2-7
v_gene: TRBV27
abundance: many
CDR3aa: CASAPGQDDYEQYF
CDR3nt: TGTGCCAGTGCTCCGGGACAGGATGACTACGAGCAGTACTTC

d_gene: .
j_gene: TRBJ1-2
v_gene: TRBV5-1
abundance: many
CDR3aa: CASSLDGQPANYGYTF
CDR3nt: TGCGCCAGCAGCTTGGACGGACAGCCCGCTAACTATGGCTACACCTTC